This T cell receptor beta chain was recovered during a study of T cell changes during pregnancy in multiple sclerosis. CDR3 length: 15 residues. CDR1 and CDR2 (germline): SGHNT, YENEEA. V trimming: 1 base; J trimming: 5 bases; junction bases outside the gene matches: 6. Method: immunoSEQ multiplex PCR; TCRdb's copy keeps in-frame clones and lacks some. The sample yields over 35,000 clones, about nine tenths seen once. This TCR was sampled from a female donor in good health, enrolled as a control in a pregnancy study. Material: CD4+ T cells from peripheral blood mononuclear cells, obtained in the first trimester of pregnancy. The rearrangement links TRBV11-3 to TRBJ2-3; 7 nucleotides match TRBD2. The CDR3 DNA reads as TGTGCCAGCAGCTTAGTCGGGGCTAGCGGAGATACGCAGTATTTT. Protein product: CASSLVGASGDTQYF.